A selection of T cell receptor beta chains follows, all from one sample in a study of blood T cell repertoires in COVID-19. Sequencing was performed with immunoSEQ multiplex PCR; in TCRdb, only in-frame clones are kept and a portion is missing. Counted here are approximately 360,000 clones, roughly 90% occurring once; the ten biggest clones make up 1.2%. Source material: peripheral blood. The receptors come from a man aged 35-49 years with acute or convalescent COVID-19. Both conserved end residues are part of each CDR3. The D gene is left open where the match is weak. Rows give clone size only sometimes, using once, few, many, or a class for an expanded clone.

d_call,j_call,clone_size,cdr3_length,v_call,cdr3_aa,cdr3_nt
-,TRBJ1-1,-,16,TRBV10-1,CASSGSRGTKNTEAFF,TGCGCCAGCAGTGGAAGTCGGGGTACGAAGAACACTGAAGCTTTCTTT
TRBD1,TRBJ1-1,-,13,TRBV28,CASSPGTGSEAFF,TGTGCCAGCAGTCCGGGGACAGGGTCTGAAGCTTTCTTT
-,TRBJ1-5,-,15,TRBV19,CASSPPLGAGQPQHF,TGTGCCAGTAGTCCCCCGTTAGGGGCAGGTCAGCCCCAGCATTTT
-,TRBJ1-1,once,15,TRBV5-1,CASSFESYRNTEAFF,TGCGCCAGCAGCTTTGAGTCGTATCGAAACACTGAAGCTTTCTTT
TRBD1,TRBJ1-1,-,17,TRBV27,CASSSTGTGIVNTEAFF,TGTGCCAGCAGTTCAACCGGGACAGGGATCGTTAATACTGAAGCTTTCTTT
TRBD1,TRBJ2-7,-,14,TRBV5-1,CASSSGQMVYEQYF,TGCGCCAGCAGCTCGGGACAGATGGTTTACGAGCAGTACTTC
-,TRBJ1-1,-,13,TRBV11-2,CASSLGSRGEAFF,TGTGCCAGCAGCTTAGGGTCGCGGGGTGAAGCTTTCTTT
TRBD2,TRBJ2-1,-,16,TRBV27,CASSPIRAGGGNEQFF,TGTGCCAGCAGTCCAATCCGAGCGGGGGGGGGCAATGAGCAGTTCTTC
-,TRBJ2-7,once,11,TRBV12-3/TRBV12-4,CASSLSDEQYF,TGTGCCAGCAGTTTAAGCGACGAGCAGTACTTC
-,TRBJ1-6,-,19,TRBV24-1,CATSDLVVRVPRSNSPLHF,TGTGCCACCAGTGATTTAGTCGTTCGCGTCCCCCGTTCTAATTCACCCCTCCACTTT
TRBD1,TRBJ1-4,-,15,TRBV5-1,CASSFGQALNEKLFF,TGCGCCAGCAGCTTCGGACAGGCTCTAAATGAAAAACTGTTTTTT
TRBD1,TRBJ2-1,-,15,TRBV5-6,CASSSGTGGYNEQFF,TGTGCCAGCAGCTCTGGGACAGGGGGCTACAATGAGCAGTTCTTC
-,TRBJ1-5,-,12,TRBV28,CASCSNNQPQHF,TGTGCCAGCTGTAGTAACAATCAGCCCCAGCATTTT
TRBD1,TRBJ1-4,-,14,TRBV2,CASRETGGREKLFF,TGTGCCAGCAGGGAAACAGGGGGCAGAGAAAAACTGTTTTTT
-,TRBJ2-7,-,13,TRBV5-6,CATQGQSSYEQYF,TGTGCCACCCAAGGACAGAGCTCCTACGAGCAGTACTTC
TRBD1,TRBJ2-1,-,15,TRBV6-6,CASSDGQGAELEQFF,TGTGCCAGCAGCGACGGACAGGGGGCGGAACTCGAGCAGTTCTTC
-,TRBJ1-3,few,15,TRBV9,CASSVAGASGNTIYF,TGTGCCAGCAGCGTAGCAGGCGCCTCTGGAAACACCATATATTTT
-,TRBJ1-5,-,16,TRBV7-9,CASSPVGVVGAKPQHF,TGTGCCAGCAGCCCAGTTGGGGTGGTAGGGGCAAAGCCCCAGCATTTT
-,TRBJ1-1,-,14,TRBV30,CAWSLTGFVTEAFF,TGTGCCTGGAGTTTAACAGGGTTTGTTACCGAAGCTTTCTTT
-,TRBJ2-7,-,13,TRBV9,CASSVDNNYEQYF,TGTGCCAGCAGCGTAGACAACAACTACGAGCAGTACTTC
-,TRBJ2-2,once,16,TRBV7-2,CASRLSSGANTGELFF,TGTGCCAGCAGACTAAGTAGCGGTGCGAACACCGGGGAGCTGTTTTTT
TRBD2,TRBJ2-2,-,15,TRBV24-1,CATSDAGENTGELFF,TGTGCCACCAGTGATGCGGGGGAGAACACCGGGGAGCTGTTTTTT
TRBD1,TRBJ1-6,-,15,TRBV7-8,CASSLVPTGGSPLHF,TGTGCCAGCAGCTTAGTCCCTACAGGGGGTTCACCCCTCCACTTT
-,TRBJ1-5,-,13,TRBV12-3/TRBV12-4,CASSGQLDQPQHF,TGTGCCAGCAGCGGACAGCTAGATCAGCCCCAGCATTTT
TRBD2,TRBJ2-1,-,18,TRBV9,CASSVVAGGPSSYNEQFF,TGTGCCAGCAGCGTAGTTGCGGGGGGGCCGAGCTCCTACAATGAGCAGTTCTTC
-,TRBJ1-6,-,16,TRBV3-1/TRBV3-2,CASSPGLGSYNSPLHF,TGTGCCAGCAGCCCCGGATTAGGGAGCTATAATTCACCCCTCCACTTT
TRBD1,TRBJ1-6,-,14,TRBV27,CASSPGQGNSPLHF,TGTGCCAGCAGTCCCGGACAGGGGAATTCACCCCTCCACTTT
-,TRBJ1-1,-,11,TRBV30,CARGQNTEAFF,TGTGCCCGCGGACAGAACACTGAAGCTTTCTTT
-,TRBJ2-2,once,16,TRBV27,CASSQTRELSTGELFF,TGTGCCAGCAGTCAAACCCGGGAGCTTAGTACCGGGGAGCTGTTTTTT
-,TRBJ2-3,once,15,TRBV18,CASSPLRDSTDTQYF,TGTGCCAGCTCACCGCTCAGGGATAGCACAGATACGCAGTATTTT
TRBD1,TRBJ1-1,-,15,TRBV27,CASSYGQGGVTEAFF,TGTGCCAGCAGTTATGGACAGGGGGGGGTCACTGAAGCTTTCTTT
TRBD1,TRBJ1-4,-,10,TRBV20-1,CSAGGQGLFF,TGCAGTGCTGGTGGACAGGGGCTGTTTTTT
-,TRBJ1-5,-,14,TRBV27,CASSLAAGNQPQHF,TGTGCCAGCAGTTTAGCGGCGGGCAATCAGCCCCAGCATTTT